The 31 T cell receptor beta chains in this list originate from one sample, sequenced in a study of OX40 agonist ivuxolimab in advanced cancers. The table came from immunoSEQ multiplex PCR; TCRdb's copy has only in-frame clones and leaves some out. The table lists about 66,000 clones, under 90% of them singletons, with about 0.61% in the top ten. The sequenced sample was CD4+ or CD8+ T cells sorted from blood, obtained in a trial of the OX40 agonist ivuxolimab. These receptors were collected from an adult with an advanced solid tumor such as melanoma, head and neck, liver or kidney cancer.

The chain is built from TRBV6-1 and TRBJ1-2; D is perhaps TRBD1 (5 bases). The CDR3 is made up of 14 amino acids. V was shortened by 8 bases and J by 5 bases, with 18 bases between the two germline ends. Germline loops: CDR1 MNHNS, CDR2 SASEGT. The CDR3: CASGLGQGGYGYTF. The CDR3, as DNA: TGTGCCAGCGGCCTAGGGCAGGGAGGGTATGGCTACACCTTC.

CDR3 nucleotide sequence: TGTGCCAGCAGTTACGACGTCTACTCCTACGAGCAGTACTTC. Protein sequence: CASSYDVYSYEQYF. This rearrangement joins TRBV6-5 to TRBJ2-7; no reliable D call. This CDR3 region has 14 residues. Trimming removed 2 bases at V and 0 bases at J, with 8 bases between. The germline CDR1 and CDR2 sequences are MNHEY and SVGAGI.

This clone has only a few counts. The chain employs TRBV7-9 and TRBJ1-4, with no clear D. There are 13 residues in the CDR3. V lost 1 base and J lost 12, with 12 bases in between. Germline V gene lookup returns CDR1 SEHNR and CDR2 FQNEAQ (reference sequence). Written as DNA, the CDR3 is TGTGCCAGCAGCTTAGGCCGAAGGGTAGAACTGTTTTTT. This encodes CASSLGRRVELFF.

This rearrangement joins TRBV7-2 to TRBJ2-7; no clear D gene. The CDR3 runs 15 residues. The germline CDR1 and CDR2 sequences are SGHTA and FQGNSA. V was cut by 5 bases and J by 5 bases, with 19 bases left in between. The CDR3 loop reads CASSGRTAEWDEQYF. CDR3 coding DNA: TGTGCCAGCAGCGGTCGGACGGCAGAATGGGACGAGCAGTACTTC.

The chain carries TRBV6-9 and TRBJ1-1; maybe TRBD1 (6 bases). V lost 5 bases, J lost 8 bases, and 15 bases lay in between. This CDR3 has 13 residues. The germline V gene encodes CDR1 MNHGY and CDR2 SVAAGI. The CDR3 DNA sequence: TGTGCCAGCAGTCCCCATGGGGGCGGCGAAGCTTTCTTT. This codes for CASSPHGGGEAFF.

In DNA, the CDR3 is TGCGCCAGCAGCCAAGTACTAGCGGGGGGGCAGGAGACCCAGTACTTC. Protein product: CASSQVLAGGQETQYF. The chain combines TRBV4-1 with TRBJ2-5; 13 bases align to TRBD2. The V segment lost 1 base and the J segment 5 bases; nucleotides outside the gene matches: 4. CDR1 MGHRA and CDR2 YSYEKL come from the germline V gene. This CDR3 has 16 amino acids.

This clone occurred once. The J gene is TRBJ2-3, the V gene TRBV11-2, with D possibly being TRBD2 (7 bases). V was cut by 5 bases and J by 6 bases, with 21 bases left in between. Germline values: CDR1 SGHAT, CDR2 FQNNGV. The CDR3 sequence is 16 residues long. CDR3 region: CASSLSGAGARDTQYF. The DNA for the CDR3 is TGTGCCAGCAGCCTAAGTGGGGCGGGGGCCCGGGATACGCAGTATTTT.

The rearrangement joins TRBV2 to TRBJ2-2, with D perhaps TRBD1 or TRBD2 (5 bases each). The CDR3 length is 16 residues. With 6 bases removed from V and 2 bases from J, the gap between germline ends came to 16 bases. Germline CDR1 reads SNHLY; CDR2 reads FYNNEI. DNA of the CDR3: TGTGCCAGCAGCCGAAGAGGTGGGGGTAACACCGGGGAGCTGTTTTTT. This gives the protein CASSRRGGGNTGELFF.

The chain combines TRBV7-2 with TRBJ2-3; the match to TRBD2 covers 8 bases. Losses at the gene ends were 4 bases for V and 10 bases for J; bases not matched to a gene: 13. The germline V gene encodes CDR1 SGHTA and CDR2 FQGNSA. The length of the CDR3 is 15 residues. The CDR3, as DNA: TGTGCCAGCAGCTCCGACGTGGTAGCGGGGATAGCGCAGTATTTT. Protein: CASSSDVVAGIAQYF.

The chain couples TRBV28 to TRBJ1-4; the D gene is possibly TRBD1 (6 bases). CDR3 length: 14 residues. CDR1 is MDHEN, CDR2 SYDVKM, per germline. V was trimmed by 4 bases and J by 6 bases, leaving 12 bases between them. The CDR3, as DNA: TGTGCCAGCAGTTCCGGGGGCGCACATGAAAAACTGTTTTTT. Its protein product is CASSSGGAHEKLFF.

This clone occurred a few times. The J gene is TRBJ1-5, the V gene TRBV9, with a tentative D call TRBD1 (6 bases). Germline CDR1 SGDLS, CDR2 YYNGEE. The germline V and J ends were trimmed by 0 bases and 1 base, with 14 bases remaining between them. The CDR3 consists of 17 residues. The chain's CDR3 is CASSVGWWRGSNQPQHF. For the CDR3, the DNA is TGTGCCAGCAGCGTAGGATGGTGGAGGGGGAGCAATCAGCCCCAGCATTTT. Full variable domain (missing parts from reference TRBV9 and TRBJ1-5): DSGVTQTPKHLITATGQRVTLRCSPRSGDLSVYWYQQSLDQGLQFLIQYYNGEERAKGNILERFSAQQFPDLHSELNLSSLELGDSALYFCASSVGWWRGSNQPQHFGDGTRLSIL.

V gene TRBV7-2 combines with J gene TRBJ2-5; 8 nucleotides match TRBD2. The CDR3 sequence is 14 residues long. Trimming cost V 1 base and J 5 bases; bases outside gene matches: 3. The V gene's germline CDR1 is SGHTA and CDR2 FQGNSA. The CDR3 DNA reads TGTGCCAGCAGCTTAGTGACGGGGGGGGAGACCCAGTACTTC. It is translated as CASSLVTGGETQYF. The whole variable domain, remainder taken from reference TRBV7-2 and TRBJ2-5, is GAGVSQSPSNKVTEKGKDVELRCDPISGHTALYWYRQSLGQGLEFLIYFQGNSAPDKSGLPSDRFSAERTGGSVSTLTIQRTQQEDSAVYLCASSLVTGGETQYFGPGTRLLVL.

The table lists this clone with a few counts. The rearrangement joins TRBV4-2 to TRBJ2-1; 9 bases match TRBD2. The CDR3 is made up of 16 amino acids. V dropped 5 bases and J dropped 4; count of bases not matched to a gene: 9. CDR1 is LGHNA, CDR2 YNFKEQ, per germline. CDR3 DNA: TGTGCCAGCAGCTCCCTGACTAGCGGAGGATACAATGAGCAGTTCTTC. It is translated as CASSSLTSGGYNEQFF.

A note on this clone: Different DNA sequences within this sample yield the same CDR3. The chain combines TRBV5-1 with TRBJ2-2, with D maybe TRBD2 (6 bases). The CDR3 length is 15 residues. Germline CDR1 reads SGHRS; CDR2 reads YFSETQ. V was clipped by 0 bases and J by 6 bases, with 12 bases between them. CDR3: CASSLAGVGAGELFF. CDR3 sequence (DNA): TGCGCCAGCAGCTTGGCGGGAGTCGGGGCCGGGGAGCTGTTTTTT.

The V call is TRBV11-3, the J call TRBJ1-6; D is ambiguous. The CDR3 is made up of 13 amino acids. Looked up from germline, CDR1 is SGHNT and CDR2 is YENEEA. V was cut by 5 bases and J by 9 bases, with 11 bases left in between. DNA for the CDR3: TGTGCCAGCAGCGCCGGGGAGGGTTCACCCCTCCACTTT. Translating it yields CASSAGEGSPLHF.

This chain joins TRBV7-9 and TRBJ1-1, with D possibly being TRBD1 (5 bases). Germline CDR1 is SEHNR and CDR2 is FQNEAQ (reference sequence). This CDR3 has 14 amino acids. V was shortened by 5 bases and J by 0 bases, with 10 bases between the two germline ends. The CDR3 spells CASSKRQMNTEAFF. CDR3 sequence (DNA): TGTGCCAGCAGCAAAAGACAGATGAACACTGAAGCTTTCTTT.

The rearrangement links TRBV6-5 to TRBJ1-2; 7 bases are a match to TRBD1. CDR1 and CDR2 (germline): MNHEY, SVGAGI. The CDR3 totals 14 residues. Trimming removed 7 bases from V and 3 bases from J; junction bases left unmatched: 8. The CDR3 loop is CASTRGDSHYGYTF. The DNA for the CDR3 is TGTGCCAGCACCAGGGGGGACAGTCACTATGGCTACACCTTC.

The chain has TRBV28 and TRBJ1-6; TRBD1 agrees at 9 bases. The CDR3 covers 17 residues. The ends lost 5 bases at V and 6 bases at J; junction bases unmatched: 11. Germline V CDR1 and CDR2: MDHEN, SYDVKM. CDR3 coding DNA: TGTGCCAGCAGTCCCCCGAGGAGGACAGGGGCTAATTCACCCCTCCACTTT. Residues: CASSPPRRTGANSPLHF. The full variable domain, with the rest looked up from reference TRBV28 and TRBJ1-6, is DVKVTQSSRYLVKRTGEKVFLECVQDMDHENMFWYRQDPGLGLRLIYFSYDVKMKEKGDIPEGYSVSREKKERFSLILESASTNQTSMYLCASSPPRRTGANSPLHFGNGTRLTVT.

J is TRBJ2-7 and V is TRBV6-5, with 10 bases that match TRBD1. The CDR3 sequence is 15 residues long. Germline V gene data show CDR1 as MNHEY and CDR2 as SVGAGI. Losses at the gene ends were 0 bases for V and 3 bases for J; bases not matched to a gene: 2. The CDR3 reads CASSYSGTGVYEQYF. The DNA of the CDR3 is TGTGCCAGCAGTTACTCTGGGACAGGGGTCTACGAGCAGTACTTC.

V usage is TRBV7-9 and J usage is TRBJ2-4, with 7 nucleotides matching TRBD1. The J segment lost 13 bases and the V segment lost 4 bases, leaving 7 bases of the junction unmatched. Germline-derived CDR1 and CDR2 are SEHNR and FQNEAQ (reference sequence). The CDR3 has 12 residues. This CDR3 is CASSSGTDPQYF. The CDR3 nucleotides are TGTGCCAGCAGCTCAGGGACAGACCCACAGTACTTC.

This chain links TRBV19 with TRBJ2-1; 8 bases line up with TRBD2. J gave up 5 bases and V 3 bases, and 6 bases lay outside the gene matches. CDR1 is LNHDA, CDR2 SQIVND, per germline (reference sequence). This CDR3 region has 15 residues. CDR3 sequence: CASSIRGGYNNEQFF. CDR3 in DNA: TGTGCCAGTAGTATTCGGGGGGGATATAACAATGAGCAGTTCTTC.

This rearrangement joins TRBV29-1 to TRBJ1-1, with D possibly TRBD1 on 6 matching bases. Per germline, CDR1 SQVTM and CDR2 ANQGSEA. V lost 0 bases and J lost 1, with 12 bases in between. The CDR3 length is 15 residues. The CDR3 loop is CSVEDAGAGNTEAFF. The CDR3 region has the DNA TGCAGCGTTGAAGATGCGGGGGCTGGGAACACTGAAGCTTTCTTT.

This clone was found once. The rearrangement links TRBV6-6 to TRBJ1-1, with no clear D. The CDR3 sequence is 15 residues long. The V and J ends lost 8 bases and 1 base respectively, with 17 bases between them. Germline values: CDR1 MNHNY, CDR2 SVGAGI (reference sequence). CDR3 in DNA: TGTGCCAGCCACCCTTCGACGAAACCGAACACTGAAGCTTTCTTT. Encoded protein: CASHPSTKPNTEAFF.

The chain uses TRBV4-3 and TRBJ1-2, with D maybe TRBD1 (5 bases). Trimming pared 2 bases from V and 4 bases from J, leaving 17 bases between. The CDR3 extends over 16 amino acids. The V gene's germline CDR1 is LGHNA and CDR2 YSLEER. The CDR3 DNA reads TGCGCCAGCAGCCAATCCGGGACGGACTTATTCTATGGCTACACCTTC. As protein: CASSQSGTDLFYGYTF.

The gene calls are TRBV11-3 and TRBJ2-2; TRBD2 agrees at 14 bases. Germline V gives CDR1 SGHNT, CDR2 YENEEA. This CDR3 is built from 18 residues. After removal of 5 bases from V and 5 bases from J, the junction contained 10 bases not matched to a gene. CDR3 coding DNA: TGTGCCAGCAGCCGAGGGACTAGCGGGGGAAGGTATACCGGGGAGCTGTTTTTT. It yields the protein CASSRGTSGGRYTGELFF. Together with reference TRBV11-3 and TRBJ2-2, the CDR3 gives the full variable domain: EAGVVQSPRYKIIEKKQPVAFWCNPISGHNTLYWYLQNLGQGPELLIRYENEEAVDDSQLPKDRFSAERLKGVDSTLKIQPAELGDSAVYLCASSRGTSGGRYTGELFFGEGSRLTVL.

The V and J genes are TRBV5-6 and TRBJ2-2; D remains ambiguous. The CDR3 has 14 amino acids. Germline CDR1 and CDR2: SGHDT and YYEEEE. V lost 7 bases and J 4 bases, leaving 14 bases between the germline ends. CDR3 DNA: TGTGCCAGCTACCCGTGGGCGGTCACCGGGGAGCTGTTTTTT. It yields the protein CASYPWAVTGELFF.

The rearrangement joins TRBV29-1 to TRBJ2-5; 7 positions match TRBD1. Germline V lookup: CDR1 SQVTM, CDR2 ANQGSEA. The CDR3 covers 12 residues. The CDR3 nucleotides are TGCAGTGAGCTCGAGGGGGCGGAGACCCAGTACTTC. It yields the protein CSELEGAETQYF.

The chain has TRBV7-9 and TRBJ2-1; D could derive from TRBD1 or TRBD2 (6 bases each). CDR3 length equals 15 residues. Trimming removed 5 bases at V and 0 bases at J, with 11 bases between. Germline loops: CDR1 SEHNR, CDR2 FQNEAQ (reference sequence). In nucleotides, the CDR3 is TGTGCCAGCAGCCGTGGGGGGCTCTCCTACAATGAGCAGTTCTTC. It codes for CASSRGGLSYNEQFF.

The chain couples TRBV5-5 to TRBJ2-5; TRBD1 aligns across 7 bases. The trim removed 3 bases at V and 2 bases at J, leaving 7 bases unmatched. The CDR3 runs to 15 residues. CDR1 and CDR2 from the germline V gene are SGHKS and YYEKEE (reference sequence). Here the CDR3 DNA reads TGTGCCAGCAGCTGGGCGCGACAGGGACAAGAGACCCAGTACTTC. Translating it yields CASSWARQGQETQYF.

The rearrangement joins TRBV27 to TRBJ2-1; the match to TRBD1 covers 8 bases. CDR1 is MNHEY, CDR2 SMNVEV, per germline (reference sequence). The CDR3 is 16 amino acids. V shed 2 bases and J 2 bases; nucleotides not matched to a gene: 5. The CDR3 loop reads CASSLKGQGPYNEQFF. The CDR3 region has the DNA TGTGCCAGCAGTTTAAAAGGACAGGGACCCTACAATGAGCAGTTCTTC.

As regards this clone: One end of the junction is discordant with germline, which a read error may explain. This rearrangement joins TRBV7-8 to TRBJ2-1; 11 positions match TRBD2. The CDR3 covers 18 residues. The V gene's germline CDR1 is SGHVS and CDR2 FQNEAQ. The CDR3 DNA follows: TGTGCCAGCAGCTTAGCGCTTCGACTAGCGGGGTCTTACAAAGAGCAGTTCTTC. This encodes CASSLALRLAGSYKEQFF. Complete variable domain (other parts from reference TRBV7-8 and TRBJ2-1): GAGVSQSPRYKVAKRGQDVALRCDPISGHVSLFWYQQALGQGPEFLTYFQNEAQLDKSGLPSDRFFAERPEGSVSTLKIQRTQQEDSAVYLCASSLALRLAGSYKEQFFGPGTRLTVL.